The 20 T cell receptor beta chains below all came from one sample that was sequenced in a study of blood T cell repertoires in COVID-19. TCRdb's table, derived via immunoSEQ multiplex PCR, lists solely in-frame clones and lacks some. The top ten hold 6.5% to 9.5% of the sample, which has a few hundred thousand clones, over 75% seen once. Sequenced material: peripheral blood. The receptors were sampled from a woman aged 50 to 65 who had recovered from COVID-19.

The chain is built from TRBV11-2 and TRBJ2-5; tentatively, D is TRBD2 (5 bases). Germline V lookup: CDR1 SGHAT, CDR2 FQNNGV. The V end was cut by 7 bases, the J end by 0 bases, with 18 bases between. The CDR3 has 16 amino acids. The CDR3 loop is CASKLGKGEYQETQYF. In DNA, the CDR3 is TGTGCCAGCAAATTGGGGAAGGGAGAGTACCAAGAGACCCAGTACTTC.

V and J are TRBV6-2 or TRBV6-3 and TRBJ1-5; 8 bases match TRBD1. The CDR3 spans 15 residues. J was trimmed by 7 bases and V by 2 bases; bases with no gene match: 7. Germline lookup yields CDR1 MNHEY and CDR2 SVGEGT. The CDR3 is CASSYPGTGEQPQHF. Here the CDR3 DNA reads TGTGCCAGCAGTTACCCCGGGACAGGAGAGCAGCCCCAGCATTTT.

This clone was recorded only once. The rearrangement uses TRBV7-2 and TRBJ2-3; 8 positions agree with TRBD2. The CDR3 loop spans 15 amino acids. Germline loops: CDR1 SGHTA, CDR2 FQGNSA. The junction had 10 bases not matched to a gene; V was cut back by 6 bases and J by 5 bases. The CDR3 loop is CASRLSGSWRDTQYF. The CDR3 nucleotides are TGTGCCAGCAGATTGAGCGGGAGTTGGCGAGATACGCAGTATTTT.

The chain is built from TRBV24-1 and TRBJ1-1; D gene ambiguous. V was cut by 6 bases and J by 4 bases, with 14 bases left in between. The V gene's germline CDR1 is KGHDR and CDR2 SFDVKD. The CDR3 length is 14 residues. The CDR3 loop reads CATSSGRAGTEAFF. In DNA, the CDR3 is TGTGCCACCAGTAGCGGACGAGCGGGCACTGAAGCTTTCTTT.

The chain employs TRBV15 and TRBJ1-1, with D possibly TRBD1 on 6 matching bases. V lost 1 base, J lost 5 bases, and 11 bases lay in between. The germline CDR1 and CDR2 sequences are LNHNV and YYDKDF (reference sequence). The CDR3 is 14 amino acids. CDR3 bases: TGTGCCACCAGCAGAGGGGGAGGGGGGACTGAAGCTTTCTTT. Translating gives CATSRGGGGTEAFF.

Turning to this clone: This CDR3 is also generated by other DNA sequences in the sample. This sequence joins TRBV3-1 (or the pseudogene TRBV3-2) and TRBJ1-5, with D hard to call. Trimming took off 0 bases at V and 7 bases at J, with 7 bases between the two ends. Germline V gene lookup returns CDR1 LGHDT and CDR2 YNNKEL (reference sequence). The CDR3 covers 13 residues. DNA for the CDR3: TGTGCCAGCAGCCAAGATCGGGAACAGCCCCAGCATTTT. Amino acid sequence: CASSQDREQPQHF.

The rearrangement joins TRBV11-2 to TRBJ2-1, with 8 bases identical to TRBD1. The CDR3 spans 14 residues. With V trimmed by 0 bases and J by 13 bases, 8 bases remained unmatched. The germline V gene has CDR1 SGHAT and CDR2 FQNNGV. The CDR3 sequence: CASSLDIATGVQFF. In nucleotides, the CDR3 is TGTGCCAGCAGCTTAGATATTGCGACAGGGGTACAGTTCTTC.

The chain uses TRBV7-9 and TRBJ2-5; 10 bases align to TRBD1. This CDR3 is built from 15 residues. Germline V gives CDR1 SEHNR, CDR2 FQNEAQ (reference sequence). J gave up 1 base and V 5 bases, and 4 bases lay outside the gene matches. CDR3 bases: TGTGCCAGCAGCGCCAGGGACAGGGGCCAAGAGACCCAGTACTTC. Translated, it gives CASSARDRGQETQYF. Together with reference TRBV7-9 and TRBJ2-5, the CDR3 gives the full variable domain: DTGVSQNPRHKITKRGQNVTFRCDPISEHNRLYWYRQTLGQGPEFLTYFQNEAQLEKSRLLSDRFSAERPKGSFSTLEIQRTEQGDSAMYLCASSARDRGQETQYFGPGTRLLVL.

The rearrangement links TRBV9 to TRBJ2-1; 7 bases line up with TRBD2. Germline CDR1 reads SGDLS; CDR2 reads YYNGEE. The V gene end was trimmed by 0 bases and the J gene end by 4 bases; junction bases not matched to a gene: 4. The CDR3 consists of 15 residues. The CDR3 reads CASSVGSGDYNEQFF. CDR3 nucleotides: TGTGCCAGCAGCGTAGGGAGCGGGGATTACAATGAGCAGTTCTTC.

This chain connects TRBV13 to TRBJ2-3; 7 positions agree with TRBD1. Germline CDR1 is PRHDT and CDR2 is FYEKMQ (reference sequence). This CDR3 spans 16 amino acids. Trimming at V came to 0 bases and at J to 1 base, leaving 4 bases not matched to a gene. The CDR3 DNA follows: TGTGCCAGCAGCTTAGGGTACAGGGGACGCACAGATACGCAGTATTTT. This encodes CASSLGYRGRTDTQYF.

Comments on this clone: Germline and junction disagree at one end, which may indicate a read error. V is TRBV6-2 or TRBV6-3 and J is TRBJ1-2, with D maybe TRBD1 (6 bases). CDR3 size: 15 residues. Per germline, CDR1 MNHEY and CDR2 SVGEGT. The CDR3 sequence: CASSYSGVWGYGYTF. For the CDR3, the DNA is TGTGCCAGCAGCTACTCAGGGGTTTGGGGCTATGGCTACACCTTC.

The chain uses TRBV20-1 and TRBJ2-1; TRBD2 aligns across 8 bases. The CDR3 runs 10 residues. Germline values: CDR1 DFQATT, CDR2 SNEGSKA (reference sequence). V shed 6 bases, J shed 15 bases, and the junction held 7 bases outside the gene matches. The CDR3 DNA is TGCAGTGCAAGGCCGGGACTAGTGTTCTTC. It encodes CSARPGLVFF.

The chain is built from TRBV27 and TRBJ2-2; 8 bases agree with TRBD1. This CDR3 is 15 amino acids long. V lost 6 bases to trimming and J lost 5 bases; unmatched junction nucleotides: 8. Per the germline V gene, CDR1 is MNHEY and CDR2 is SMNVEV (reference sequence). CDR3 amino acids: CASSRGQGGTGELFF. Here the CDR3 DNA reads TGTGCCAGCAGCCGAGGACAGGGAGGTACCGGGGAGCTGTTTTTT.

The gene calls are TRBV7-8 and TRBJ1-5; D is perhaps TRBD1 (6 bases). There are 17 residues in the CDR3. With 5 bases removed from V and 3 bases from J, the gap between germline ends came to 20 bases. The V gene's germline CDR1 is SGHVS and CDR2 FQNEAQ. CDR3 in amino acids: CASSHTLRQGFNQPQHF. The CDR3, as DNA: TGTGCCAGCAGCCATACCTTGCGCCAGGGGTTCAATCAGCCCCAGCATTTT.

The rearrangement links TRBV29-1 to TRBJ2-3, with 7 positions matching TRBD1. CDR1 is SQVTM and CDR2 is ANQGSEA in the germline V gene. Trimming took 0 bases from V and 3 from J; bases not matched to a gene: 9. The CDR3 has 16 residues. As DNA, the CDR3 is TGCAGCGTTGAAGATCGGGCAGGGGGATCAACAGATACGCAGTATTTT. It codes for CSVEDRAGGSTDTQYF.

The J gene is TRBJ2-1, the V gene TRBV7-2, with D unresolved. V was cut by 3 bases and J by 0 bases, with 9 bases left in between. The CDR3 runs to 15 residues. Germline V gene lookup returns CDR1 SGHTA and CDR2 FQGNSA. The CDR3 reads CASSFVGSSYNEQFF. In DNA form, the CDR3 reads TGTGCCAGCAGCTTTGTCGGTTCCTCCTACAATGAGCAGTTCTTC.

The CDR3: CASSVDPGLNSPLHF. The CDR3 DNA is TGTGCCAGCAGCGTAGATCCTGGGCTTAATTCACCCCTCCACTTT. This sequence joins TRBV9 and TRBJ1-6; D is undetermined. V lost 0 bases and J 6 bases, leaving 10 bases between the germline ends. In germline, CDR1 is SGDLS, CDR2 YYNGEE. The CDR3 spans 15 residues.

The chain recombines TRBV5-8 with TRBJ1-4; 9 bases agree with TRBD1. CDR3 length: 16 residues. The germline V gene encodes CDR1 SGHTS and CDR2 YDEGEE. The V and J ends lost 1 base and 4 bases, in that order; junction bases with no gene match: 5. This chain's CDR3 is CASSLWGQGLNEKLFF. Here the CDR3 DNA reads TGTGCCAGCAGCTTGTGGGGACAGGGTCTTAATGAAAAACTGTTTTTT. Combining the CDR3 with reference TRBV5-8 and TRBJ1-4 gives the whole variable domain EAGVTQSPTHLIKTRGQQATLRCSPISGHTSVYWYQQALGLGLQFLLWYDEGEERNRGNFPPRFSGRQFPNYSSELNVNALELEDSALYLCASSLWGQGLNEKLFFGSGTQLSVL.

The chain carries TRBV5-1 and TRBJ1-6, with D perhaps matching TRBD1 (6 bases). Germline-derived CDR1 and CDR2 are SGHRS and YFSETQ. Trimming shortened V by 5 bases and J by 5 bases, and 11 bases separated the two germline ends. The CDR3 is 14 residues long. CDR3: CASRGDTNNSPLHF. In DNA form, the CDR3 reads TGCGCCAGCAGGGGGGACACTAATAATTCACCCCTCCACTTT.

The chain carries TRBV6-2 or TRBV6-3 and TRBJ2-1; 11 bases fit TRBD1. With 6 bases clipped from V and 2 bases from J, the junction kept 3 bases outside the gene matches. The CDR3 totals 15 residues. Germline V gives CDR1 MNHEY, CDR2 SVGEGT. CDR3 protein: CASSQGQGAYNEQFF. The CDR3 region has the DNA TGTGCCAGCAGCCAGGGACAGGGGGCCTACAATGAGCAGTTCTTC.